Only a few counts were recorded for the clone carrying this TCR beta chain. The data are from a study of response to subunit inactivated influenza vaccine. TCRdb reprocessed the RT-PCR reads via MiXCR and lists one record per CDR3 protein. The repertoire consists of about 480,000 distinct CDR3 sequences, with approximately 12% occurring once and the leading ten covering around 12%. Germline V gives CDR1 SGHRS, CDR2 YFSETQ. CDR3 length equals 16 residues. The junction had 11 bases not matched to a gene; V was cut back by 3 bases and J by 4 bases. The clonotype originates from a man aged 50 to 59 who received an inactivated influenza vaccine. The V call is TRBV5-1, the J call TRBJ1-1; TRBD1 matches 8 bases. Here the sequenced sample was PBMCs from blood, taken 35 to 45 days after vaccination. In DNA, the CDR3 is TGCGCCAGCAGCTGGATGCCTACAGGGGGTCCCACTGAAGCTTTCTTT. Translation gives CASSWMPTGGPTEAFF.